A selection of T cell receptor beta chains follows, all from one sample in a study of T cell repertoires in cytomegalovirus infection. These receptors are not linked to any known antigen. TCRdb reprocessed the reads via MiXCR and lists one record per CDR3 protein. The table has some 940,000 distinct CDR3 sequences, around 30% seen once. Sequenced here: cultured CD8+ T cells from PBMCs, sampled from culture after CMV antigen stimulation. Every receptor here comes from a human donor in good health (CMV status not recorded). Some clones in this sample may be carry-over from other donors' samples. Both conserved end residues are trimmed from each CDR3. The D gene is left open where the match is weak. The size entry is marked missing in some rows and otherwise reads once, few, many or a size class.

few TRBJ2-1 TRBD2 TRBV4-2 ASSQEIAGDNEQF
- TRBJ1-2 - TRBV7-6 ASGIYGYT
- TRBJ2-2 TRBD2 TRBV7-7 ASSLSGGFTGELF
few TRBJ1-2 - TRBV7-9 ASSLGPEWLYGYT
many TRBJ1-5 - TRBV7-8 ASSFGQYQPQH
- TRBJ1-2 - TRBV7-6 ASSYYLRPAGARDYGYT
- TRBJ1-1 - TRBV20-1 SARPRGAGRTEAF
- TRBJ2-1 - TRBV12-3/TRBV12-4 ASGRGRGGYNEQF
few TRBJ2-3 - TRBV12-5 ASGLVLGASTDTQY
few TRBJ1-1 - TRBV25-1 ASSGGSIIEAF
few TRBJ1-6 - TRBV20-1 SARETTGLLYNSPLH
- TRBJ2-1 TRBD1 TRBV7-3 ASSSPSRGPNEQF
- TRBJ2-1 - TRBV7-9 ASSLAFRAGGNEQF
- TRBJ1-1 - TRBV6-1 ASSGFGGLTEAF
few TRBJ1-3 TRBD1 TRBV7-9 ASNPPTGFTGNTIY
- TRBJ2-7 - TRBV7-9 ASIMGGHSYEQY
- TRBJ2-1 - TRBV20-1 SAPPWGGGSINEQF
- TRBJ2-3 - TRBV2 ASMFTDTQY
- TRBJ1-5 - TRBV25-1 ASSAGGSQPQH